The clone carrying this T cell receptor beta chain has just one count. Antigen: not known. The germline V gene has CDR1 SGHTA and CDR2 FQGTGA. V lost 5 bases and J lost 8; bases outside the gene matches: 5. CDR3 length: 13 amino acids. Preparation of the TCRbeta library involved a method that used unique molecular identifiers. TCRdb processed the PCR reads anew with MiXCR; each CDR3 protein has one entry. Seen here are about 440,000 distinct CDR3 sequences, about 40% observed once, and the top ten hold 25% to 30%. This sample is drawn from a study of T-cell reconstitution after alpha-beta-depleted transplantation in children. Study outcomes and limitations: After transplant, at about two months, alpha-beta T cells were reportedly derived from several hundred expanded graft clones. One year post-transplant, T-cell counts and diversity were largely derived from T cells produced anew. Recipient T cells and thymic progenitors that survived gave rise to the high TCRbeta diversity observed at day 60 in some patients.

The sample here was PBMCs, taken before TCRalphabeta/CD19-depleted stem cell transplant. The TCR comes from a girl aged 2 to 10 with aplastic anemia, due to receive a stem cell transplant. The genes are TRBV7-3 and TRBJ2-1; 8 bases fit TRBD2. As DNA, the CDR3 is TGTGCCAGCAGCGCGGGACTAGTAGATGAGCAGTTCTTC. The encoded protein is CASSAGLVDEQFF.